This entry lists 7 T cell receptor beta chains sequenced from one sample in a study of CD8 T cells in Susac syndrome (dated by TCRdb to the late 2010s). The library relied on the immunoSEQ multiplex PCR assay. RNA was extracted using the RNeasy kit, and roughly 0.45 to 1 microgram was reverse transcribed with random hexamers. The public reads were quality trimmed at Q25 with fastp and then assembled into clones with MiXCR by TCRdb, keeping productive beta chains. Duplicate CDR3 protein sequences are folded into a single record with the most common DNA and genes. The sample includes 200,000 to 250,000 distinct CDR3 sequences, with roughly 90% observed a single time. The ten top clones hold around 0.14% of the sample. The specimen sequenced was CD8+ T cells from PBMCs. The receptors originated from a human donor with multiple sclerosis.

This rearrangement joins TRBV4-3 to TRBJ1-3; 8 positions match TRBD1. Trimming cost V 4 bases and J 7 bases; bases outside gene matches: 9. The germline CDR1 and CDR2 sequences are LGHNA and YSLEER. The CDR3 contains 15 residues. The CDR3 coding sequence is TGCGCCAGCAGCCCCGACAGGGGAGATGGGAACACCATATATTTT. It codes for CASSPDRGDGNTIYF.

The rearrangement links TRBV13 to TRBJ1-3; D uncertain. Trimming stripped 0 bases from V and 1 base from J, with 13 bases between. CDR1 and CDR2 from the germline V gene are PRHDT and FYEKMQ (reference sequence). This CDR3 is 17 amino acids long. This chain's CDR3 is CASSLGRGAGSGNTIYF. The CDR3 DNA reads TGTGCCAGCAGCTTAGGACGGGGAGCGGGGTCTGGAAACACCATATATTTT. The full variable domain, rest sourced from reference TRBV13 and TRBJ1-3, is AAGVIQSPRHLIKEKRETATLKCYPIPRHDTVYWYQQGPGQDPQFLISFYEKMQSDKGSIPDRFSAQQFSDYHSELNMSSLELGDSALYFCASSLGRGAGSGNTIYFGEGSWLTVV.

This clonotype was counted only a few times. The rearrangement links TRBV12-3 or TRBV12-4 to TRBJ2-7, with D possibly TRBD2 on 5 matching bases. The CDR3 length is 13 residues. The V gene lost 5 bases and the J gene lost 2 bases, with 10 bases spanning the gap. CDR3 nucleotides: TGTGCCAGCAGTAACGGACTTACCTACGAGCAGTACTTC. It codes for CASSNGLTYEQYF.

This clonotype was counted a single time. The V and J genes are TRBV2 and TRBJ2-2; 8 bases agree with TRBD2. This CDR3 region has 14 residues. CDR1 SNHLY and CDR2 FYNNEI come from the germline V gene. J gave up 3 bases and V 3 bases, and 0 bases lay outside the gene matches. CDR3 sequence reads: CASSEGLDTGELFF. As DNA, the CDR3 is TGTGCCAGCAGTGAGGGACTAGACACCGGGGAGCTGTTTTTT.

This clonotype was detected once. The chain has TRBV23-1 and TRBJ1-2, with no clear D. TRBV23-1 qualifies as an ORF whose function is uncertain. V lost 1 base and J lost 4, with 16 bases in between. This CDR3 is built from 16 residues. CDR3 protein: CASSQFSRTSSYGYTF. The CDR3 DNA is TGCGCCAGCAGTCAATTCTCCCGGACTTCATCCTATGGCTACACCTTC.

The chain combines TRBV13 with TRBJ1-1; 7 bases align to TRBD1. The CDR3 is 15 residues long. Trimming at V came to 3 bases and at J to 1 base, leaving 5 bases not matched to a gene. Germline CDR1 is PRHDT and CDR2 is FYEKMQ (reference sequence). CDR3 amino acids: CASSFPTGQNTEAFF. The CDR3 DNA follows: TGTGCCAGCAGCTTCCCGACAGGGCAGAACACTGAAGCTTTCTTT.

The V call is TRBV7-9, the J call TRBJ1-2; 7 nucleotides align to TRBD1. V lost 0 bases, J lost 5 bases, and 3 bases stayed unmatched. CDR1 and CDR2 from the germline V gene are SEHNR and FQNEAQ (reference sequence). CDR3 length equals 14 residues. CDR3: CASSLAGTVYGYTF. DNA for the CDR3: TGTGCCAGCAGCTTAGCCGGGACAGTGTATGGCTACACCTTC.